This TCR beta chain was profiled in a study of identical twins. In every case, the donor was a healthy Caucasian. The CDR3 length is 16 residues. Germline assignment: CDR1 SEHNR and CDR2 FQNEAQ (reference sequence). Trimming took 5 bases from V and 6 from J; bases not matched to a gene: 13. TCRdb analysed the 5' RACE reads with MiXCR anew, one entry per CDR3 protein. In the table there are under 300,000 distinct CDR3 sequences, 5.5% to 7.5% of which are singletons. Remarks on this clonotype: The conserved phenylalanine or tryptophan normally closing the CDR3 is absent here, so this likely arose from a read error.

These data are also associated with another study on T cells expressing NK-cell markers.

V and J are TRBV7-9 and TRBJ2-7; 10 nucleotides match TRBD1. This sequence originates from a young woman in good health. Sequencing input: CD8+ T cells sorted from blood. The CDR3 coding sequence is TGTGCCAGCAGCACCCCGGGACAGGGGATAGCGACCGAGCAGTACTCC. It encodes CASSTPGQGIATEQYS.